These 2 T cell receptor beta chains were all obtained from the same sample, sequenced in a study of blood T cell repertoires in COVID-19. Here immunoSEQ multiplex PCR was the method, and the copy in TCRdb shows in-frame clones only, minus some. This repertoire shows under 300,000 clones, roughly 82% found once; its top ten account for 1.4%. The specimen was peripheral blood. These receptors all come from a woman between 35 and 50 years old who had recovered from COVID-19.

The V gene is TRBV11-1, the J gene TRBJ1-6; TRBD1 aligns across 7 bases. In germline, CDR1 is SGHAT, CDR2 FQDESV (reference sequence). J gave up 6 bases and V 7 bases, and 3 bases lay outside the gene matches. CDR3 size: 13 residues. The CDR3 spells CASKGQLNSPLHF. CDR3 coding DNA: TGTGCCAGCAAGGGACAGCTTAATTCACCCCTCCACTTT.

The V and J genes are TRBV20-1 and TRBJ2-2, with D unclear. CDR1 and CDR2 from the germline V gene are DFQATT and SNEGSKA (reference sequence). V was pared by 3 bases and J by 1 base, with 12 bases between. The CDR3 contains 15 residues. CDR3 region: CSASRQVGNTGELFF. In nucleotides, the CDR3 is TGCAGTGCTAGTCGGCAGGTGGGGAACACCGGGGAGCTGTTTTTT.